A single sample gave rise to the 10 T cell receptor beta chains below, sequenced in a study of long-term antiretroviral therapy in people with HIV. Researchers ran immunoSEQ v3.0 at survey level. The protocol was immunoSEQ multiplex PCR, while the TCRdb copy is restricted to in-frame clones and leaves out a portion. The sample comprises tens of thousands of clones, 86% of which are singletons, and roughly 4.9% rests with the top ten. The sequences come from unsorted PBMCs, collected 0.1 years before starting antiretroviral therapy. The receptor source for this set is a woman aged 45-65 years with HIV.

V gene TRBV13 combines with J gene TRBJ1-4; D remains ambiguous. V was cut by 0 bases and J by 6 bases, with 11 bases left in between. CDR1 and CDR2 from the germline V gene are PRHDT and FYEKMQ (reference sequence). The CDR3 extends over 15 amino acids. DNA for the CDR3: TGTGCCAGCAGCTTAGGGGGGTCTCTTCATGAAAAACTGTTTTTT. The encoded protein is CASSLGGSLHEKLFF. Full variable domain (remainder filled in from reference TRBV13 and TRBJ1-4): AAGVIQSPRHLIKEKRETATLKCYPIPRHDTVYWYQQGPGQDPQFLISFYEKMQSDKGSIPDRFSAQQFSDYHSELNMSSLELGDSALYFCASSLGGSLHEKLFFGSGTQLSVL.

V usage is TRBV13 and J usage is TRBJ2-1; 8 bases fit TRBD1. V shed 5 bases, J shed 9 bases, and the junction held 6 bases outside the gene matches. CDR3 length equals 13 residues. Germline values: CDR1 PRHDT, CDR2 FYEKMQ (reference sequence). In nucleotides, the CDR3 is TGTGCCAGCAGCAAGGACAGGGCAACTGAGCAGTTCTTC. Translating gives CASSKDRATEQFF.

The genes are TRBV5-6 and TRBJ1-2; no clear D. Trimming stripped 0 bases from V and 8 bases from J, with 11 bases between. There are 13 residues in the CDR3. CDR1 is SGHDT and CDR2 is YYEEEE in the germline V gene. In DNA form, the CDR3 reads TGTGCCAGCAGCTTGGATTCTCGGCGCGGCTACACCTTC. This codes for CASSLDSRRGYTF. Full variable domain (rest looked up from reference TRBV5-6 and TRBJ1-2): DAGVTQSPTHLIKTRGQQVTLRCSPKSGHDTVSWYQQALGQGPQFIFQYYEEEERQRGNFPDRFSGHQFPNYSSELNVNALLLGDSALYLCASSLDSRRGYTFGSGTRLTVV.

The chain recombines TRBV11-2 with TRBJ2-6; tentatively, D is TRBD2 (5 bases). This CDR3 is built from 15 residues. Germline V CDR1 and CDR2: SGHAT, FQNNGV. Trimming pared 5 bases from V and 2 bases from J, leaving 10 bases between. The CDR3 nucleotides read TGTGCCAGCAGCCCGGTCGGGGCTGGGGCCAACGTCCTGACTTTC. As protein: CASSPVGAGANVLTF.

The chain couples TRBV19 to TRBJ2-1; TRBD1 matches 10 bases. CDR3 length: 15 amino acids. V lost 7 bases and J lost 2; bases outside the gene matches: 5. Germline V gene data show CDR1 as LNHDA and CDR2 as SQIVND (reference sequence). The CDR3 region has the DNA TGTGCCAGTATGGCGACAGGGGGCGCCTACAATGAGCAGTTCTTC. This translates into CASMATGGAYNEQFF. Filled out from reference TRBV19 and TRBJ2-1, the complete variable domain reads DGGITQSPKYLFRKEGQNVTLSCEQNLNHDAMYWYRQDPGQGLRLIYYSQIVNDFQKGDIAEGYSVSREKKESFPLTVTSAQKNPTAFYLCASMATGGAYNEQFFGPGTRLTVL.

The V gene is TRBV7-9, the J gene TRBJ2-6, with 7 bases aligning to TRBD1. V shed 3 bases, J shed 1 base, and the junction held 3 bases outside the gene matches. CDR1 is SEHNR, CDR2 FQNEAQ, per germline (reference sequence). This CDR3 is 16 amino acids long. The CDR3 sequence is CASSLGQRSGANVLTF. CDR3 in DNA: TGTGCCAGCAGCTTGGGACAGAGGTCTGGGGCCAACGTCCTGACTTTC.

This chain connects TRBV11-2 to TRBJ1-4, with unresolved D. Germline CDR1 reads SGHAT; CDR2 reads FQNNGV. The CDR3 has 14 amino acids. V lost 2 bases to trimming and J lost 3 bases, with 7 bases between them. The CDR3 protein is CASSLTDSNEKLFF. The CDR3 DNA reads TGTGCCAGCAGCTTAACAGATTCTAATGAAAAACTGTTTTTT.

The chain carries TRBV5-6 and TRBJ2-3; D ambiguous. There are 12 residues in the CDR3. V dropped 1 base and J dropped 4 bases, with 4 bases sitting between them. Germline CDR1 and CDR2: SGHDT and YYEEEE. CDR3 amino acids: CASSLYSDTQYF. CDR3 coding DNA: TGTGCCAGCAGCTTGTACTCAGATACGCAGTATTTT.

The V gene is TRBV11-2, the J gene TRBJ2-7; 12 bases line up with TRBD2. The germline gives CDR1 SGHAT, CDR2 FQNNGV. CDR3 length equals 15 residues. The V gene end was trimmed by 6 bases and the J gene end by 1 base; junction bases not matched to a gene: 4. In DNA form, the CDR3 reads TGTGCCAGCAGTCCCGGGACTAGCGGGTCCTACGAGCAGTACTTC. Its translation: CASSPGTSGSYEQYF. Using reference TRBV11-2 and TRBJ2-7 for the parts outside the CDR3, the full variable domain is EAGVAQSPRYKIIEKRQSVAFWCNPISGHATLYWYQQILGQGPKLLIQFQNNGVVDDSQLPKDRFSAERLKGVDSTLKIQPAKLEDSAVYLCASSPGTSGSYEQYFGPGTRLTVT.

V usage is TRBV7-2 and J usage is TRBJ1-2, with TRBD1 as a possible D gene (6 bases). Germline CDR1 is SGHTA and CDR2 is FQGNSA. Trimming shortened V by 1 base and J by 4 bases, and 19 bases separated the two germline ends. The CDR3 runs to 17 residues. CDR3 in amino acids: CASSLVAKGVTFYGYTF. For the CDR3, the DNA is TGTGCCAGCAGCTTAGTAGCTAAGGGGGTTACCTTCTATGGCTACACCTTC.